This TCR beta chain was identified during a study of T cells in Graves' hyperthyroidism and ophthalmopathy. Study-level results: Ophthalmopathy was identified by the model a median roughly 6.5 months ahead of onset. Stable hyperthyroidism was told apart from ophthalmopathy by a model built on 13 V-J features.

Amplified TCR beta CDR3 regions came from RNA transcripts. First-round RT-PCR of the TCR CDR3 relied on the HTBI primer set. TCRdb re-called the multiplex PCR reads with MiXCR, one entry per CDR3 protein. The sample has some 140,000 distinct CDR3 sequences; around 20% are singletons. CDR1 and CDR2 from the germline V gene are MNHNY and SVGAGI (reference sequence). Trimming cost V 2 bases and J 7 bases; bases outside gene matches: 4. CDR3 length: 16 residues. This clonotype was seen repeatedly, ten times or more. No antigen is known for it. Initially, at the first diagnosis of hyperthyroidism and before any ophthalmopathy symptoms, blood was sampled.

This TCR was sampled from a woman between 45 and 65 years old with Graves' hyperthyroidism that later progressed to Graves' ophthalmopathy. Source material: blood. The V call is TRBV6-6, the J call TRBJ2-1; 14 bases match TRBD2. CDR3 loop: CASSYQGLAGANEQFF. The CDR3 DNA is TGTGCCAGCAGTTACCAGGGACTAGCGGGAGCAAATGAGCAGTTCTTC.